Listed here is a single T cell receptor (beta chain). The CDR3 length is 12 residues. Per the germline V gene, CDR1 is SGHNT and CDR2 is YYREEE (reference sequence). Trimming left V 4 bases short and J 6 bases short, with 11 bases between. The source of the sample is a study of cytomegalovirus exposure and HLA in healthy donors. A multiplex PCR was run with 60 Vbeta primers and 13 Jbeta primers. Data came from immunoSEQ multiplex PCR; TCRdb stores just in-frame clones and leaves some out. Its table records over 100,000 clones. The rearrangement uses TRBV5-4 and TRBJ2-7; weak D call: TRBD2 (6 bases). The receptor was isolated from a woman in her thirties or forties in good health and CMV-seropositive. The sample taken for sequencing was PBMCs. CDR3 protein: CASSPRRGEQYF. The CDR3 DNA reads as TGTGCCAGCAGCCCCCGGCGGGGCGAGCAGTACTTC.